This T cell receptor beta chain derives from a study of Tregs in tolerant kidney transplant recipients. Germline values: CDR1 SGHAT, CDR2 FQNNGV. The CDR3 totals 16 residues. V lost 0 bases, J lost 0 bases, and 8 bases lay in between. Unstimulated Tregs (CD4+CD25+CD127-) and CD4+CD25- non-Tregs were sorted from PBMCs. Sequenced by immunoSEQ multiplex PCR; TCRdb stores in-frame clones only, minus some. The sample includes approximately 260,000 clones, approximately 84% seen only once; the top ten take around 0.6%. Sequencing used CD4+ T cells from blood. This chain joins TRBV11-2 and TRBJ2-2; a weak D match, TRBD1 (6 bases). This receptor was obtained from a human donor in good health. CDR3 in DNA: TGTGCCAGCAGCTTAGAGCGGACAGCGAACACCGGGGAGCTGTTTTTT. This encodes CASSLERTANTGELFF.